The T cell receptor beta chain described here comes from a study of blood T cells in healthy people across ages (dated by TCRdb to between 2015 and 2016). Study-wide context: Template switching captured roughly one uniquely barcoded TCR beta cDNA molecule per two T cells in model experiments. The study measured age-related changes in TCR beta repertoire diversity using deep sequencing normalized with unique cDNA molecular identifiers. To avoid experimental bias, donors of different ages were distributed randomly across sequencing lanes. The study analyzed two additional independent replicas of 1 million unique cDNA reads from the same blood draw for two donors, one aged 18 to 29 and one aged 80 or older. Donors were grouped into four age groups: young (average approximately 16 years), middle-aged (about 38), aged (over 55) and long-lived (around 80). Study-level results and caveats: Observed TCR beta diversity per million T cells fell roughly linearly with age, and a significant reduction was already apparent by age about 38. Estimates of total diversity based on one million sequenced T cells were regarded as lower bounds and as underestimates. The long-lived group showed more naive CD4+ T cells, fewer expanded clones and increased TCR diversity than the aged group, suggesting age selection. Observed TCR beta diversity correlated strongly with the percentage of naive T cells measured by flow cytometry. Conclusive comparison of naive and antigen-experienced compartments was prevented by the profiling of bulk unsorted PBMCs. Donor CMV infection status was unknown, potentially confounding age-related changes in expanded clonotypes.

Systemically healthy Caucasian individuals from Russia, around 39 in total and aged about 6 to 95 years, were included as donors. Around 10 milliliters of peripheral blood were collected from each donor into EDTA-treated Vacutainer tubes. Ficoll-Paque density-gradient centrifugation was used to isolate PBMCs, with at least 6 million obtained per sample. Trizol reagent was used to extract total RNA from PBMCs, with at least 5.5 micrograms per sample. For every donor, an aliquot of PBMCs went through flow cytometry to measure the percentages of naive CD45RAhigh/CD27high T cells. Only a few counts were recorded for this clonotype. The antigen it binds to is not known. The record has no base qualities; no much larger clone is one base away. V loses 0 bases of germline sequence and J loses 5 bases, and the interval between the two ends is 15 bases. The CDR3 starts with the cysteine, ends with the phenylalanine, and has 17 residues. Of the read, only the CDR3 DNA is kept; its 51 bases are in frame from base 1. From a lookup of the germline V gene, CDR1 and CDR2 are SGHRS and YFSETQ.

Receptor amplification or capture employed 5' RACE. The data were produced on an Illumina HiSeq 2500. A second PCR of roughly 6 to 12 cycles was performed with a sample-barcoded 5' primer and a J-beta primer mix. A unique molecular identifier was introduced onto each TCR beta cDNA molecule by a template-switch 5' adaptor carrying 12 random nucleotides. Each sample yielded at least 2.5 million CDR3-containing paired-end reads. First-strand cDNA synthesis was performed from all RNA using the Mint cDNA synthesis kit, with priming by a TRBC-specific oligonucleotide. Following uracil-DNA glycosylase treatment, all cDNA underwent a first 18-cycle PCR with the universal primers M1SS and BC2_uni_R. Regarding the original processing steps: For normalization, 1 million high-quality reads, each with a distinct molecular identifier, were randomly selected from each sample. Instead of being binned into consensus sequences, reads that shared molecular identifiers were thrown out. MiTCR, set to a Q25 quality threshold and the strictest error-elimination algorithm, was used for CDR3 identification, clonotype clustering and error correction. A nonparametric unseen species model using Euler transformation provided a lower-bound estimate of total TCR beta diversity. The public reads were quality trimmed at Q25 with fastp and then assembled into clones with MiXCR by TCRdb, keeping productive beta chains. A single entry per CDR3 protein holds the most common genes and DNA from its merged rows. These V and J calls derive from TCRdb rather than the authors' analysis. The sample data list 1 million to 1.2 million distinct CDR3 sequences, and around two fifths of these were observed just once. Over 10% of the sample lies in the top ten.

The V and J genes are TRBV5-1 and TRBJ1-6; possibly the D gene is TRBD1, per 5 matching bases. Source material: blood. The receptor's source is a man aged 18 to 30 in good health. The CDR3 corresponds to CASSLEPIQDDNSPLHF. DNA sequence: TGCGCCAGCAGCTTGGAACCCATACAGGACGATAATTCACCCCTCCACTTT.